Listed below are T cell receptor beta chains from one sample, sequenced in a study of cytomegalovirus exposure and HLA in healthy donors. The protocol was immunoSEQ multiplex PCR, while the TCRdb copy is restricted to in-frame clones and leaves out a portion. Altogether 95,000 to 110,000 clones are present, over 65% being singletons, with the ten largest covering 14%. Sequences were obtained from PBMCs. All receptors come from a middle-aged woman in good health and CMV-seropositive. CDR3s include the opening cysteine and the closing phenylalanine or tryptophan. D genes are given only for firm matches. Size is omitted from some rows. Given values are once, few, many or a class for expanded clones.

clone size: once; J gene: TRBJ1-5; V gene: TRBV27; D gene: TRBD1; CDR3 protein: CASSPETGLRNQPQHF; CDR3 DNA: TGTGCCAGCAGCCCAGAGACAGGGTTAAGGAATCAGCCCCAGCATTTT
clone size: -; J gene: TRBJ1-2; V gene: TRBV6-7; D gene: -; CDR3 protein: CASRTTRTWNGYTF; CDR3 DNA: TGTGCCAGCAGAACTACAAGGACATGGAATGGCTACACCTTC
clone size: -; J gene: TRBJ2-7; V gene: TRBV7-3; D gene: -; CDR3 protein: CASSLMVGKGYEQYF; CDR3 DNA: TGTGCCAGCAGCTTAATGGTGGGCAAGGGGTACGAGCAGTACTTC
clone size: -; J gene: TRBJ1-2; V gene: TRBV7-9; D gene: TRBD1; CDR3 protein: CASSLGQGTHYGYTF; CDR3 DNA: TGTGCCAGCAGCTTAGGACAGGGAACCCACTATGGCTACACCTTC
clone size: -; J gene: TRBJ2-7; V gene: TRBV6-6; D gene: -; CDR3 protein: CASSYSAGEGEQYF; CDR3 DNA: TGTGCCAGCAGTTACTCCGCAGGGGAAGGCGAGCAGTACTTC
clone size: -; J gene: TRBJ2-3; V gene: TRBV30; D gene: -; CDR3 protein: CAWSVSRAIGDTQYF; CDR3 DNA: TGTGCCTGGAGTGTATCCAGGGCGATTGGAGATACGCAGTATTTT
clone size: -; J gene: TRBJ2-7; V gene: TRBV6-1; D gene: -; CDR3 protein: CASRVTDEQYF; CDR3 DNA: TGTGCCAGCAGGGTGACAGACGAGCAGTACTTC
clone size: -; J gene: TRBJ2-1; V gene: TRBV29-1; D gene: TRBD2; CDR3 protein: CSGTGTSSNEQFF; CDR3 DNA: TGCAGCGGGACCGGGACTAGCTCCAATGAGCAGTTCTTC
clone size: -; J gene: TRBJ1-5; V gene: TRBV19; D gene: -; CDR3 protein: CASSPQFQPQHF; CDR3 DNA: TGTGCCAGTAGTCCCCAATTTCAGCCCCAGCATTTT
clone size: -; J gene: TRBJ1-2; V gene: TRBV4-2; D gene: TRBD1; CDR3 protein: CASSQEDGQGAQGYTF; CDR3 DNA: TGTGCCAGCAGCCAAGAGGATGGACAGGGGGCCCAAGGCTACACCTTC
clone size: -; J gene: TRBJ2-7; V gene: TRBV11-2; D gene: -; CDR3 protein: CASSHTQAYEQYF; CDR3 DNA: TGTGCCAGCTCGCACACCCAGGCCTACGAGCAGTACTTC
clone size: -; J gene: TRBJ2-5; V gene: TRBV5-1; D gene: -; CDR3 protein: CASSLSHWVTQETQYF; CDR3 DNA: TGCGCCAGCAGCTTGTCCCATTGGGTGACTCAAGAGACCCAGTACTTC
clone size: -; J gene: TRBJ2-7; V gene: TRBV10-3; D gene: -; CDR3 protein: CAISELDSEQYF; CDR3 DNA: TGTGCCATCAGTGAGTTGGACAGCGAGCAGTACTTC
clone size: -; J gene: TRBJ2-7; V gene: TRBV7-9; D gene: TRBD2; CDR3 protein: CASCGGDSYEQYF; CDR3 DNA: TGTGCCAGCTGTGGGGGGGACTCCTACGAGCAGTACTTC
clone size: -; J gene: TRBJ1-5; V gene: TRBV7-2; D gene: -; CDR3 protein: CASSLYVDFYSNQPQHF; CDR3 DNA: TGTGCCAGCAGCTTATACGTTGACTTCTATAGCAATCAGCCCCAGCATTTT
clone size: few; J gene: TRBJ2-2; V gene: TRBV29-1; D gene: TRBD1; CDR3 protein: CSGRQGRNTGELFF; CDR3 DNA: TGCAGCGGGAGACAGGGGAGAAACACCGGGGAGCTGTTTTTT
clone size: -; J gene: TRBJ2-5; V gene: TRBV25-1; D gene: -; CDR3 protein: CASSESPLETQYF; CDR3 DNA: TGTGCCAGCAGTGAAAGCCCTTTAGAGACCCAGTACTTC
clone size: -; J gene: TRBJ1-5; V gene: TRBV7-9; D gene: TRBD1; CDR3 protein: CASSVGQGLDQPQHF; CDR3 DNA: TGTGCCAGCAGCGTCGGACAGGGGTTAGATCAGCCCCAGCATTTT
clone size: few; J gene: TRBJ2-1; V gene: TRBV30; D gene: -; CDR3 protein: CASSRQSYNEQFF; CDR3 DNA: TGTGCCTCCTCGAGACAGTCCTACAATGAGCAGTTCTTC
clone size: -; J gene: TRBJ1-4; V gene: TRBV9; D gene: -; CDR3 protein: CASSPPGRGGSEKLFF; CDR3 DNA: TGTGCCAGCAGCCCCCCTGGGCGGGGGGGAAGTGAAAAACTGTTTTTT
clone size: once; J gene: TRBJ1-5; V gene: TRBV6-1; D gene: TRBD1; CDR3 protein: CASSFDRDGNQPQHF; CDR3 DNA: TGTGCCAGCAGTTTTGACAGGGATGGCAATCAGCCCCAGCATTTT
clone size: -; J gene: TRBJ2-4; V gene: TRBV18; D gene: -; CDR3 protein: CASSPEGRAKNIQYF; CDR3 DNA: TGTGCCAGCTCACCCGAGGGGAGGGCCAAAAACATTCAGTACTTC
clone size: -; J gene: TRBJ1-1; V gene: TRBV4-1; D gene: -; CDR3 protein: CASSQGLRRTDEAFF; CDR3 DNA: TGCGCCAGCAGCCAAGGATTAAGGAGGACAGACGAAGCTTTCTTT
clone size: few; J gene: TRBJ1-3; V gene: TRBV5-6; D gene: TRBD1; CDR3 protein: CASEGATGNTIYF; CDR3 DNA: TGTGCCAGCGAGGGGGCTACTGGAAACACCATATATTTT
clone size: -; J gene: TRBJ2-3; V gene: TRBV4-3; D gene: TRBD1; CDR3 protein: CASSQDFRTGVDTQYF; CDR3 DNA: TGCGCCAGCAGCCAAGATTTTCGGACAGGGGTGGATACGCAGTATTTT
clone size: -; J gene: TRBJ1-1; V gene: TRBV15; D gene: -; CDR3 protein: CATRSVGEAFF; CDR3 DNA: TGTGCCACCCGGTCCGTCGGTGAAGCTTTCTTT
clone size: -; J gene: TRBJ1-6; V gene: TRBV6-4; D gene: TRBD1; CDR3 protein: CASRAFGQGDSPLHF; CDR3 DNA: TGTGCCAGCAGAGCCTTTGGACAGGGGGATTCACCCCTCCACTTT
clone size: few; J gene: TRBJ2-7; V gene: TRBV29-1; D gene: TRBD2; CDR3 protein: CSVVGLANQYEQYF; CDR3 DNA: TGCAGCGTTGTAGGACTAGCGAATCAATACGAGCAGTACTTC
clone size: few; J gene: TRBJ1-1; V gene: TRBV20-1; D gene: -; CDR3 protein: CSAGERAEAFF; CDR3 DNA: TGCAGTGCTGGTGAGCGGGCTGAAGCTTTCTTT
clone size: -; J gene: TRBJ1-1; V gene: TRBV2; D gene: -; CDR3 protein: CASSDYFAFF; CDR3 DNA: TGTGCCAGCAGTGACTACTTTGCTTTCTTT
clone size: -; J gene: TRBJ2-1; V gene: TRBV10-3; D gene: -; CDR3 protein: CAISESFDRRNEQFF; CDR3 DNA: TGTGCCATCAGTGAGTCGTTCGACAGGAGAAATGAGCAGTTCTTC
clone size: -; J gene: TRBJ1-3; V gene: TRBV30; D gene: -; CDR3 protein: CAWSREQGTLFGGNTIYF; CDR3 DNA: TGTGCCTGGAGTAGGGAGCAGGGGACCCTTTTTGGGGGAAACACCATATATTTT
clone size: few; J gene: TRBJ2-3; V gene: TRBV29-1; D gene: -; CDR3 protein: CSVSVALADTQYF; CDR3 DNA: TGCAGCGTTAGCGTCGCCTTGGCAGATACGCAGTATTTT
clone size: -; J gene: TRBJ2-7; V gene: TRBV7-9; D gene: TRBD1; CDR3 protein: CASSPAGTVTYEQYF; CDR3 DNA: TGTGCCAGCAGCCCCGCCGGGACAGTGACCTACGAGCAGTACTTC
clone size: -; J gene: TRBJ2-5; V gene: TRBV4-2; D gene: -; CDR3 protein: CASSQDKLKETQYF; CDR3 DNA: TGTGCCAGCAGCCAAGATAAGCTAAAAGAGACCCAGTACTTC
clone size: few; J gene: TRBJ2-7; V gene: TRBV7-9; D gene: -; CDR3 protein: CASSRRSAGYEQYF; CDR3 DNA: TGTGCCAGCAGTCGCCGCTCAGCAGGGTACGAGCAGTACTTC
clone size: -; J gene: TRBJ2-2; V gene: TRBV4-1; D gene: TRBD2; CDR3 protein: CASSQVPIISGVGGELFF; CDR3 DNA: TGCGCCAGCAGCCAAGTCCCGATAATTAGCGGGGTCGGCGGGGAGCTGTTTTTT
clone size: -; J gene: TRBJ2-5; V gene: TRBV30; D gene: TRBD2; CDR3 protein: CAWKRGGGETQYF; CDR3 DNA: TGTGCCTGGAAACGGGGGGGAGGGGAGACCCAGTACTTC
clone size: -; J gene: TRBJ1-2; V gene: TRBV6-5; D gene: TRBD1; CDR3 protein: CASLGTGGNYGYTF; CDR3 DNA: TGTGCCAGCCTAGGGACAGGGGGGAACTATGGCTACACCTTC
clone size: -; J gene: TRBJ2-1; V gene: TRBV5-6; D gene: -; CDR3 protein: CASSFVRSNEQFF; CDR3 DNA: TGTGCCAGCAGCTTCGTCCGGAGCAATGAGCAGTTCTTC
clone size: -; J gene: TRBJ1-6; V gene: TRBV11-1; D gene: -; CDR3 protein: CASSLDNRALQSPLHF; CDR3 DNA: TGTGCCAGCAGCTTAGATAACAGGGCATTACAGTCACCCCTCCACTTT
clone size: -; J gene: TRBJ2-7; V gene: TRBV5-1; D gene: -; CDR3 protein: CASSVAPAGEQYF; CDR3 DNA: TGCGCCAGCAGCGTAGCCCCGGCGGGGGAGCAGTACTTC
clone size: few; J gene: TRBJ1-1; V gene: TRBV6-5; D gene: TRBD1; CDR3 protein: CASSSHGQGGVAFF; CDR3 DNA: TGTGCCAGCAGTTCCCACGGACAGGGAGGGGTCGCTTTCTTT
clone size: few; J gene: TRBJ1-5; V gene: TRBV7-5; D gene: -; CDR3 protein: CARNRDREKNSNQPQHF; CDR3 DNA: TGTGCCAGAAACCGGGACAGGGAAAAAAATAGCAATCAGCCCCAGCATTTT
clone size: -; J gene: TRBJ1-1; V gene: TRBV4-3; D gene: -; CDR3 protein: CASSQDRLEAFF; CDR3 DNA: TGCGCCAGCAGCCAAGATCGGTTGGAAGCTTTCTTT
clone size: once; J gene: TRBJ2-5; V gene: TRBV5-1; D gene: TRBD2; CDR3 protein: CASSLPTLAGGSETQYF; CDR3 DNA: TGCGCCAGCAGCTTACCTACCCTAGCGGGGGGTTCCGAGACCCAGTACTTC
clone size: -; J gene: TRBJ2-5; V gene: TRBV19; D gene: TRBD1; CDR3 protein: CASRDRGLETQYF; CDR3 DNA: TGTGCCAGTAGGGACAGGGGGCTGGAGACCCAGTACTTC
clone size: -; J gene: TRBJ1-1; V gene: TRBV7-3; D gene: -; CDR3 protein: CASSLGASRVAFF; CDR3 DNA: TGTGCCAGCAGCTTAGGGGCCAGCAGGGTAGCTTTCTTT
clone size: -; J gene: TRBJ2-1; V gene: TRBV7-9; D gene: TRBD1; CDR3 protein: CASSLGQGAYNEQFF; CDR3 DNA: TGTGCCAGCAGCTTGGGACAGGGGGCATACAATGAGCAGTTCTTC
clone size: -; J gene: TRBJ1-5; V gene: TRBV6-5; D gene: TRBD1; CDR3 protein: CASSQQGGQPQHF; CDR3 DNA: TGTGCCAGCAGTCAACAGGGGGGACAGCCCCAGCATTTT
clone size: -; J gene: TRBJ2-3; V gene: TRBV5-1; D gene: -; CDR3 protein: CASSLKTSASTDTQYF; CDR3 DNA: TGCGCCAGCAGCTTGAAGACATCGGCTAGCACAGATACGCAGTATTTT
clone size: -; J gene: TRBJ2-7; V gene: TRBV4-1; D gene: TRBD2; CDR3 protein: CASSQVASGGVYEQYF; CDR3 DNA: TGCGCCAGCAGCCAAGTGGCTAGCGGGGGGGTATACGAGCAGTACTTC
clone size: once; J gene: TRBJ2-1; V gene: TRBV29-1; D gene: TRBD2; CDR3 protein: CSVEVLAGGPNEQFF; CDR3 DNA: TGCAGCGTTGAAGTCCTAGCGGGGGGGCCTAATGAGCAGTTCTTC
clone size: -; J gene: TRBJ1-6; V gene: TRBV19; D gene: TRBD1; CDR3 protein: CASSITGGPYNSPLHF; CDR3 DNA: TGTGCCAGTAGTATCACAGGGGGGCCTTATAATTCACCCCTCCACTTT